The clone carrying this T cell receptor beta chain was picked up one time. This sample was taken from a study of blood T cell repertoires in COVID-19. Whole-study context: Material from acute and convalescent COVID-19 was sourced from the United States, Italy and Spain. Sources were T cells, B-cell-depleted T cells, or PBMCs; the material itself was cDNA or gDNA.

In the original analysis: Amplification of reference gene primers provided the estimated nucleated cell counts. Produced via immunoSEQ multiplex PCR; TCRdb's table is partial and in-frame only. From that table come the V and J calls and clone size; the DNA was used to work out D and trimming. This table holds roughly 30,000 clones, over 75% found once. The CDR3 is made up of 13 amino acids. Per the germline V gene, CDR1 is SNHLY and CDR2 is FYNNEI. V lost 5 bases to trimming and J lost 9 bases; unmatched junction nucleotides: 7. The genes are TRBV2 and TRBJ1-2, with 9 bases aligning to TRBD1. What was sequenced was peripheral blood. The receptor was derived from an older man with active COVID-19. CDR3 coding DNA: TGTGCCAGCAGTCCCGGGACAGGGAGAAGCTACACCTTC. Its translation: CASSPGTGRSYTF.